This T cell receptor beta chain is drawn from a study of blood T cell repertoires in COVID-19. Per the original data handling: Reference gene primer amplification gave nucleated cell count estimates. Method: immunoSEQ multiplex PCR; TCRdb's copy keeps in-frame clones and lacks some. D and trimming come from the DNA, and the V and J calls and clone size come from that table. The sample has hundreds of thousands of clones, approximately 87% seen once. Trimming took 5 bases from V and 4 from J; bases not matched to a gene: 6. This CDR3 is 15 amino acids long. Germline V gene sequence: CDR1 MDHEN, CDR2 SYDVKM.

The TCR originated in a woman between 45 and 60 years old with active or convalescent COVID-19. The sample taken for sequencing was peripheral blood. The V and J genes are TRBV28 and TRBJ2-5, with 11 bases lining up with TRBD1. CDR3 sequence (DNA): TGTGCCAGCAGTCAGGACAGGGGGCCGGGAGAGACCCAGTACTTC. This encodes CASSQDRGPGETQYF.